The TCR beta chain under discussion was sequenced for a study of long-term antiretroviral therapy in people with HIV. At the level of the study: There is a gap of about a decade between the earliest samples and the later 2015 immediate-ART recommendation. Overall study findings and caveats: In samples taken after ART, diversity increased but remained below transplant donor control levels. Participants lacked recorded data on ART adherence, viral resistance or therapy changes. Spans of CDR3 length were tighter for HIV repertoires than for controls.

A word on this clone: The antigen remains undetermined.

Sequencing used immunoSEQ v3.0 at survey level. Assay: immunoSEQ multiplex PCR; the TCRdb copy retains only in-frame clones and omits some. The data hold 29,000 or so clones, with approximately 94% observed a single time. The source is a man aged 45 to 65 with HIV. Specimen: unsorted PBMCs, collected just over 7.3 years after starting antiretroviral therapy.

CDR3 sequence: CASSLSGGQVDTQYF. CDR3 DNA: TGTGCCAGCAGCTTATCCGGGGGGCAGGTAGATACGCAGTATTTT. The genes are TRBV7-3 and TRBJ2-3; perhaps TRBD2 as D (7 bases). Germline V gene lookup returns CDR1 SGHTA and CDR2 FQGTGA. The CDR3 runs to 15 residues. Trimming took 2 bases from V and 5 from J, leaving 14 bases between them. Looking up the rest from reference TRBV7-3 and TRBJ2-3 gives the full variable domain: GAGVSQTPSNKVTEKGKYVELRCDPISGHTALYWYRQSLGQGPEFLIYFQGTGAADDSGLPNDRFFAVRPEGSVSTLKIQRTERGDSAVYLCASSLSGGQVDTQYFGPGTRLTVL.